This T cell receptor (beta chain) was recovered during a study of blood T cell repertoires in COVID-19 (dated by TCRdb to 2018 to 2021). The study in broad terms: The collaborator samples originated in the United States, Italy and Spain and spanned the acute and convalescent phases of COVID-19. The repertoires were released in a freely available public database intended as a resource for research on the immune response to SARS-CoV-2. Where available, HLA class I and class II types were taken from metadata supplied by the sample provider and were not determined by assay-based typing. The material from the prospective study consisted of cDNA or gDNA derived from T cells, B-cell-depleted T cells, or PBMCs. Nearly every sample came with metadata listing a de-identified subject ID, COVID-19 status, age in years and sex. Samples came from the ongoing ImmuneRACE study (first 160 participants) plus 1,254 subjects from 6 global collaborators. Deeply sampled blood TCRbeta repertoires from subjects exposed to, actively infected with, or recovered from COVID-19 were included in the dataset. On the study overall, not on this receptor specifically: How much clinical and demographic metadata was included differed by source and by participant, and the metadata was provided uncurated.

About this clone: Its antigen is still unknown. Base quality data are lacking; no much larger clone is found one base away.

V ends up 0 bases short and J 13 bases short, with an unmatched junction base count of 6. Sequences SGDLS (CDR1) and YYNGEE (CDR2) are obtained from the germline V gene. Including cysteine and phenylalanine, the CDR3 has 13 amino acids. Only the CDR3 portion is preserved as DNA: 39 bases, with reading frame beginning at the first base. TCRbeta CDR3 regions were amplified from genomic DNA by means of the immunoSEQ Assay, a bias-controlled multiplex PCR. The authors' analysis ran thus. The number of nucleated cells in each sample was estimated by amplification of reference gene primers within the assay. To quantify the absolute abundance of each unique TCRbeta CDR3 rearrangement, sequence reads were collapsed and filtered. For each sample, productive Simpson clonality was calculated as the square root of Simpson's diversity index over productive rearrangements. TCRdb obtained this table from immuneACCESS and retained in-frame rearrangements with V and J assigned. These tables miss some clones; where compared with another copy, unresolved V genes account for less than half of the shortfall, and the remainder is unexplained. Clone size and the V and J calls come from that table; the DNA yielded D and trimming. This sample gives about 77,000 clones in total; approximately 90% of them show up just once. Around 7.3% of the sample belongs to the ten largest clones.

The collaborating institutions used their own protocols to collect whole blood in K2EDTA tubes. For TCRbeta analysis, collaborators shipped samples as frozen whole blood, isolated PBMCs, or DNA extracted from either of those sample types. The chain is assembled from TRBV9 and TRBJ2-1, and 8 bases in between align with TRBD2. The origin of this receptor is a woman at least 80 years old with acute or convalescent COVID-19. The specimen was peripheral blood. The CDR3 loop reads CASSVASREGQFF. The sequenced DNA is TGTGCCAGCAGCGTAGCTTCCCGGGAGGGACAGTTCTTC.